This T cell receptor beta chain was sequenced for a study of identical twins. The study, taken as a whole, reports: In cord blood, abundant beta clonotypes had fewer insertions; memory showed no trend. Zero-insertion analyses were open to partial confounding by invariant MAIT and iNKT cells.

Carrying unique molecular identifiers, the cDNA also gained a universal primer site through template switching. MiXCR, applied by TCRdb to the 5' RACE reads, yields one record per CDR3 protein. The table has some 900,000 distinct CDR3 sequences, roughly an eighth seen once. A word on this clonotype: The antigen is undetermined.

Germline assignment: CDR1 SGHRS and CDR2 YFSETQ. The CDR3 runs 13 residues. The ends were cut back, 4 bases at V and 2 bases at J, with 10 bases in the middle. This sample was also put to use in a study of yellow fever vaccine responses in identical twins.

The receptor comes from a woman aged 18-30 years in good health. The V and J genes are TRBV5-1 and TRBJ2-7, with D possibly TRBD1 on 5 matching bases. The sample taken for sequencing was PBMCs. The CDR3 spells CASSPRQPYEQYF. For the CDR3, the DNA is TGCGCCAGCAGCCCCCGACAGCCCTACGAGCAGTACTTC.